This passage covers 6 T cell receptor beta chains from one sample sequenced in a study of cytomegalovirus exposure and HLA in healthy donors. 60 Vbeta and 13 Jbeta primers were used in PCR. Method: immunoSEQ multiplex PCR; TCRdb's copy keeps in-frame clones and lacks some. This table holds 150,000 to 200,000 clones, roughly 79% found once. Sequencing used PBMCs. These receptors originate from a man in his forties in good health and CMV-seropositive.

Comment on this clone: The same CDR3 also results from other DNA sequences found in this sample. As DNA, the CDR3 is TGTGCCAGTAGCCGGGGTGGCGACTACAATGAGCAGTTCTTC. Translating gives CASSRGGDYNEQFF. This chain joins TRBV19 and TRBJ2-1; TRBD2 is a possible D gene (5 bases). V was clipped by 6 bases and J by 3 bases, with 12 bases between them. This CDR3 comprises 14 residues. CDR1 LNHDA and CDR2 SQIVND come from the germline V gene (reference sequence).

This chain joins TRBV7-3 and TRBJ1-1; D is undetermined. The ends were cut back, 0 bases at V and 5 bases at J, with 7 bases in the middle. Looked up from germline, CDR1 is SGHTA and CDR2 is FQGTGA. The CDR3 has 13 amino acids. CDR3 in amino acids: CASSLTWETEAFF. CDR3 coding DNA: TGTGCCAGCAGCTTAACGTGGGAGACTGAAGCTTTCTTT.

This chain connects TRBV28 to TRBJ1-1; D may be TRBD1 (6 bases). This CDR3 comprises 12 residues. V lost 2 bases, J lost 8 bases, and 9 bases lay in between. Per the germline V gene, CDR1 is MDHEN and CDR2 is SYDVKM. The CDR3 DNA sequence: TGTGCCAGCAGTTTAGCCGACAGGGAAGCTTTCTTT. This gives the protein CASSLADREAFF.

V and J are TRBV5-1 and TRBJ2-3, with D possibly being TRBD2 (5 bases). Germline CDR1 reads SGHRS; CDR2 reads YFSETQ. The CDR3 contains 15 residues. Trimming stripped 4 bases from V and 0 bases from J, with 12 bases between. CDR3 residues: CASSILAVSTDTQYF. In DNA form, the CDR3 reads TGCGCCAGCAGCATTCTAGCAGTAAGCACAGATACGCAGTATTTT.

The chain is built from TRBV27 and TRBJ2-5, with 7 bases aligning to TRBD2. Germline values: CDR1 MNHEY, CDR2 SMNVEV (reference sequence). Germline trimming cut 6 bases from V and 5 bases from J; bases unmatched to any gene: 6. CDR3 length: 13 amino acids. CDR3: CASRDGRMETQYF. The CDR3, as DNA: TGTGCCAGCAGGGACGGGAGGATGGAGACCCAGTACTTC.

In its sample, this clone was seen a few times. The V call is TRBV15, the J call TRBJ1-1; a possible D gene is TRBD1 (6 bases). CDR3 size: 15 residues. Germline CDR1 LNHNV, CDR2 YYDKDF (reference sequence). Trimming pared 0 bases from V and 3 bases from J, leaving 11 bases between. The CDR3 spells CATSRDMGADTEAFF. The CDR3 DNA reads as TGTGCCACCAGCAGAGATATGGGGGCCGACACTGAAGCTTTCTTT.